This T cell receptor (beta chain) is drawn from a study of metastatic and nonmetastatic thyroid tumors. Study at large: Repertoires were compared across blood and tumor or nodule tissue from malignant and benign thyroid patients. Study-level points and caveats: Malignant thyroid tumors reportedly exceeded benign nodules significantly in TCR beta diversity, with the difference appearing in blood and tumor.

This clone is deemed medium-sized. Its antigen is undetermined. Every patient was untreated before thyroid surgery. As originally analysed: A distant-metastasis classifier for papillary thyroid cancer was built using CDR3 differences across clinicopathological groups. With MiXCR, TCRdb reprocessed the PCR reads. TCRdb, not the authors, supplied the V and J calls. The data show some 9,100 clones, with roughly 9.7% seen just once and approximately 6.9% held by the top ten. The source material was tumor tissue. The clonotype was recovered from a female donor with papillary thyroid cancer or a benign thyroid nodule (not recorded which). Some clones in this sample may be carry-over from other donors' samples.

The CDR3 DNA sequence: TGTGCCAGCAGCCCTGTCAAGCGAGAGACCCAGTACTTC. This encodes CASSPVKRETQYF. This chain joins TRBV6-1 and TRBJ2-5, with D uncertain. Trimming took 6 bases from V and 4 from J, leaving 12 bases between them. CDR3 length equals 13 residues. Germline V CDR1 and CDR2: MNHNS, SASEGT.